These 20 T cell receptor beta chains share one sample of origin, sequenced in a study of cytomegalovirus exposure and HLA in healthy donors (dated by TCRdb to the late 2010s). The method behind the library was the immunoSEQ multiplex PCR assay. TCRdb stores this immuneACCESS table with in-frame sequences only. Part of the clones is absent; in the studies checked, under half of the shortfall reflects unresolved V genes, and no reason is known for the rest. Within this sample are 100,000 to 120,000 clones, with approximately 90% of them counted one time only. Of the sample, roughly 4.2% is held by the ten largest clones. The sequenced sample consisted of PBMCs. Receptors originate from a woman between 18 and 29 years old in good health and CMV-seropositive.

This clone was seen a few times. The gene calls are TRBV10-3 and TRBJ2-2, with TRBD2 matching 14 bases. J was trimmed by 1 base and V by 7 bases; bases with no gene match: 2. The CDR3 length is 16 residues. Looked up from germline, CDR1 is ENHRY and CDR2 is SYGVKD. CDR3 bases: TGTGCCATCACCGGACTAGCGGGGGGGAACACCGGGGAGCTGTTTTTT. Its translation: CAITGLAGGNTGELFF.

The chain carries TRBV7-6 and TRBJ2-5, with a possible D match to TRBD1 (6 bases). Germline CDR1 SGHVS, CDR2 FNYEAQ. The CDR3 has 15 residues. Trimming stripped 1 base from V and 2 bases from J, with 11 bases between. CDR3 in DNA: TGTGCCAGCAGCTTAGTGGACAGCCAACAAGAGACCCAGTACTTC. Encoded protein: CASSLVDSQQETQYF.

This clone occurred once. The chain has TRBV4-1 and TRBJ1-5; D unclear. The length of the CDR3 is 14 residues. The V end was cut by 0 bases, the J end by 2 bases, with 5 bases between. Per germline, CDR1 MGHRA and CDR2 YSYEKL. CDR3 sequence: CASSQERGNQPQHF. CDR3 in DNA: TGCGCCAGCAGCCAAGAACGGGGCAATCAGCCCCAGCATTTT.

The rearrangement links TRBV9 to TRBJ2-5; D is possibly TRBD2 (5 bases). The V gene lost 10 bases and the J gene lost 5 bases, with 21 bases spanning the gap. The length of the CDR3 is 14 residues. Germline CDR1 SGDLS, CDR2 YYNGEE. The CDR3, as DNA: TGTGCCCTCACCCCGAGACCAAGAGGGGAGACCCAGTACTTC. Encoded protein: CALTPRPRGETQYF. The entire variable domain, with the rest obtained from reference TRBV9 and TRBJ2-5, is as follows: DSGVTQTPKHLITATGQRVTLRCSPRSGDLSVYWYQQSLDQGLQFLIQYYNGEERAKGNILERFSAQQFPDLHSELNLSSLELGDSALYFCALTPRPRGETQYFGPGTRLLVL.

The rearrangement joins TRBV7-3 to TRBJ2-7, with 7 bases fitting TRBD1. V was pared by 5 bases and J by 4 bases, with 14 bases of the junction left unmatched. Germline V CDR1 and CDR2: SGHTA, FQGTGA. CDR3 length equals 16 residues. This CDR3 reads CASSGPGTVPVYEQYF. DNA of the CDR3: TGTGCCAGCAGCGGACCCGGGACAGTCCCTGTTTACGAGCAGTACTTC.

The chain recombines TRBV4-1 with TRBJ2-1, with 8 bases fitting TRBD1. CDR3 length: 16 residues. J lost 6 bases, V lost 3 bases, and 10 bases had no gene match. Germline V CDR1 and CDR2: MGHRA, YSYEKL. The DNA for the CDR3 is TGCGCCAGCAGCCAGTTGATGACAGGGGCCCTCAATGAGCAGTTCTTC. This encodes CASSQLMTGALNEQFF.

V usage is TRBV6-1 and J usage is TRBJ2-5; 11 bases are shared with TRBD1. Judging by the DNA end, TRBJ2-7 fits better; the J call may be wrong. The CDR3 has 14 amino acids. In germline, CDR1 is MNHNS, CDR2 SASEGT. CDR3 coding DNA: TGTGCCAGCAGGCGGACAGGGGGCGGAGGCGAGCAGTACTTC. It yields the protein CASRRTGGGGEQYF.

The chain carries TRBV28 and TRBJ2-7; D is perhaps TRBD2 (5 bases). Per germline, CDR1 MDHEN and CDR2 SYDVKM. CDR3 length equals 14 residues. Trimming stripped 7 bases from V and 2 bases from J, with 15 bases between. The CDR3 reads CASISGIPTYEQYF. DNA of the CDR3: TGTGCCAGCATCTCCGGGATCCCCACCTACGAGCAGTACTTC. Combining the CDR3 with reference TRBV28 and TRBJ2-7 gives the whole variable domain DVKVTQSSRYLVKRTGEKVFLECVQDMDHENMFWYRQDPGLGLRLIYFSYDVKMKEKGDIPEGYSVSREKKERFSLILESASTNQTSMYLCASISGIPTYEQYFGPGTRLTVT.

CDR3 bases: TGTGCTAGTGGTTTGACAGGGGCGTGGGGCTACACCTTC. This sequence encodes CASGLTGAWGYTF. This chain connects TRBV12-5 to TRBJ1-2; 7 bases line up with TRBD1. Germline CDR1 reads LGHNT; CDR2 reads FRNRAP. The CDR3 is 13 residues long. Trimming at V came to 2 bases and at J to 8 bases, leaving 5 bases not matched to a gene.

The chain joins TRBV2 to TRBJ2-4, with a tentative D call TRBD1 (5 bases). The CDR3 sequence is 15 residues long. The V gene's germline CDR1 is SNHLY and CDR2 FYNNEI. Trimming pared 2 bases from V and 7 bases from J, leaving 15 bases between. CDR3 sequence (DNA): TGTGCCAGCAGTGAAAGGGCGTGGGGCTTGAACATTCAGTACTTC. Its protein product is CASSERAWGLNIQYF. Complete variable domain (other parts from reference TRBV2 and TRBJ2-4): EPEVTQTPSHQVTQMGQEVILRCVPISNHLYFYWYRQILGQKVEFLVSFYNNEISEKSEIFDDQFSVERPDGSNFTLKIRSTKLEDSAMYFCASSERAWGLNIQYFGAGTRLSVL.

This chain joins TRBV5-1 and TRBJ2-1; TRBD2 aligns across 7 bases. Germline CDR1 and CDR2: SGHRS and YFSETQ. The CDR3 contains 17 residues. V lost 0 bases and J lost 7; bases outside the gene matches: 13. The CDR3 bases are TGCGCCAGCAGCTTGGAATGGGCGGGATCCGGGGGGAATGAGCAGTTCTTC. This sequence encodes CASSLEWAGSGGNEQFF.

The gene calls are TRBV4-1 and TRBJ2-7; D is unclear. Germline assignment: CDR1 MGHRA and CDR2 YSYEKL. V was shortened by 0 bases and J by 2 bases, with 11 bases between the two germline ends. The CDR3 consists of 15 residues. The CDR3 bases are TGCGCCAGCAGCCAAGAGAACAGAGTAACCTACGAGCAGTACTTC. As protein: CASSQENRVTYEQYF.

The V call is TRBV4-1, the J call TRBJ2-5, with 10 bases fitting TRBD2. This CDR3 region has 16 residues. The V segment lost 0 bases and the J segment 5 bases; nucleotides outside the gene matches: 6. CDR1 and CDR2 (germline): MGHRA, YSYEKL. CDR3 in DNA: TGCGCCAGCAGCCAAGATCGAAGCGGGAGGGGGGAGACCCAGTACTTC. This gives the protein CASSQDRSGRGETQYF.

As DNA, the CDR3 is TGTGCCAGCTCACCAGGCCAGCGGGAAGAGCAGTACTTC. The encoded protein is CASSPGQREEQYF. V is TRBV18 and J is TRBJ2-7; 7 bases are shared with TRBD2. Germline V lookup: CDR1 KGHSH, CDR2 LQKENI. The CDR3 has 13 amino acids. Trimming at V came to 2 bases and at J to 7 bases, leaving 5 bases not matched to a gene. Combining the CDR3 with reference TRBV18 and TRBJ2-7 gives the whole variable domain NAGVMQNPRHLVRRRGQEARLRCSPMKGHSHVYWYRQLPEEGLKFMVYLQKENIIDESGMPKERFSAEFPKEGPSILRIQQVVRGDSAAYFCASSPGQREEQYFGPGTRLTVT.

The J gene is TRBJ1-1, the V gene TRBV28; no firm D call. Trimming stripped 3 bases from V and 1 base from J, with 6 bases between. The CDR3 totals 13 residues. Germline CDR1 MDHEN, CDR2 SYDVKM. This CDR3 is CASSFPGNTEAFF. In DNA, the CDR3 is TGTGCCAGCAGTTTTCCAGGGAACACTGAAGCTTTCTTT.

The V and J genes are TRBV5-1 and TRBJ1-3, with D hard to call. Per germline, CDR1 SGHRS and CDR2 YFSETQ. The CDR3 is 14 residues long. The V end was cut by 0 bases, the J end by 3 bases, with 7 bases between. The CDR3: CASSLGQNGNTIYF. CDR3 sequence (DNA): TGCGCCAGCAGCTTGGGGCAGAATGGAAACACCATATATTTT.

The CDR3 protein is CASSYSPTYEQYF. As DNA, the CDR3 is TGTGCCAGCAGTTACTCCCCTACCTACGAGCAGTACTTC. The chain links TRBV6-6 to TRBJ2-7; no clear D gene. Trimming removed 0 bases from V and 2 bases from J, with 5 bases in between. Germline V gene lookup returns CDR1 MNHNY and CDR2 SVGAGI (reference sequence). The CDR3 spans 13 residues.

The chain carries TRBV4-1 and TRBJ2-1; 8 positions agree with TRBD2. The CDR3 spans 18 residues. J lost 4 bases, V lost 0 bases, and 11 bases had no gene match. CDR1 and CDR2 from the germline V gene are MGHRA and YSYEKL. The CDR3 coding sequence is TGCGCCAGCAGCCAAGACAGGGATGTGGCTAGCGGGTACAATGAGCAGTTCTTC. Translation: CASSQDRDVASGYNEQFF.

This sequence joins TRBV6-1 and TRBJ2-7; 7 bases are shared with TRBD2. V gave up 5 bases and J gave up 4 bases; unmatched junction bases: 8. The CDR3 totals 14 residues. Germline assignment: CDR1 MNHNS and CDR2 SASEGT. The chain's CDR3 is CASSWGGEEYEQYF. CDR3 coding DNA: TGTGCCAGCAGTTGGGGGGGGGAAGAATACGAGCAGTACTTC.

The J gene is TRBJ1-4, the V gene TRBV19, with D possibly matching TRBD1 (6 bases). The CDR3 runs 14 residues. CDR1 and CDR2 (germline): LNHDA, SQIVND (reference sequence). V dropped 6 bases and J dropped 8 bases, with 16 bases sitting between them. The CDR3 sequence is CASSLRQVGEKLFF. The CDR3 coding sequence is TGTGCCAGTAGCCTCCGACAGGTTGGCGAAAAACTGTTTTTT. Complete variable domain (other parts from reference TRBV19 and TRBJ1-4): DGGITQSPKYLFRKEGQNVTLSCEQNLNHDAMYWYRQDPGQGLRLIYYSQIVNDFQKGDIAEGYSVSREKKESFPLTVTSAQKNPTAFYLCASSLRQVGEKLFFGSGTQLSVL.